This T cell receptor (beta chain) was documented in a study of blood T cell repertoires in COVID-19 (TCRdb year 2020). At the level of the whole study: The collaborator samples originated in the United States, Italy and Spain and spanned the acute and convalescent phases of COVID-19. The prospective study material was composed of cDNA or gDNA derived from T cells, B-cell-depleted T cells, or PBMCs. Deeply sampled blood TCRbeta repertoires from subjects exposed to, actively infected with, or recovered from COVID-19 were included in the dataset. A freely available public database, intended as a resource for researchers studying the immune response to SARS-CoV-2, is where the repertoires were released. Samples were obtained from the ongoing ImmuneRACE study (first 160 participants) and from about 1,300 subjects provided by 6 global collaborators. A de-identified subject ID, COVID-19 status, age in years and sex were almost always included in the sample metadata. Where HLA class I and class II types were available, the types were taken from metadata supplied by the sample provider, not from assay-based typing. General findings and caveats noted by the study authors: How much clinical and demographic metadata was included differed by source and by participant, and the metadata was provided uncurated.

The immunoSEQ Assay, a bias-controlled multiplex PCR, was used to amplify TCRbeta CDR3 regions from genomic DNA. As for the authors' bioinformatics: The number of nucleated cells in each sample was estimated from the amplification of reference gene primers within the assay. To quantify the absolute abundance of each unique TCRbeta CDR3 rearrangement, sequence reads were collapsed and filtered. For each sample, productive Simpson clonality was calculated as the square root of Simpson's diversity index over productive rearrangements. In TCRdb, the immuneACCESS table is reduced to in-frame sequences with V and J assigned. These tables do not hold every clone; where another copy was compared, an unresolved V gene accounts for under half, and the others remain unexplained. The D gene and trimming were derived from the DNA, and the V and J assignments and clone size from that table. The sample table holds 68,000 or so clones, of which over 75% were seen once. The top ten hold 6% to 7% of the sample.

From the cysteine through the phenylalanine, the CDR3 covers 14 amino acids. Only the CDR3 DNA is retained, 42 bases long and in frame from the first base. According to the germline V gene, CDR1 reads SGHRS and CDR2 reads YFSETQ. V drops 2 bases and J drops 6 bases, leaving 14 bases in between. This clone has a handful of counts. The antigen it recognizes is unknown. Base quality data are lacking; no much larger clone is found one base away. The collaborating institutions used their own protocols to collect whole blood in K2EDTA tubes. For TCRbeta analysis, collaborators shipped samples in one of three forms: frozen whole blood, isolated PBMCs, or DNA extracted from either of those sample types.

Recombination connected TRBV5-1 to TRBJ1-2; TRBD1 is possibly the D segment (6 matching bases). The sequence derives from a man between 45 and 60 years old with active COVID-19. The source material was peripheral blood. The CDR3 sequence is CASSFNDRQDGYTF. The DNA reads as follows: TGCGCCAGCAGCTTCAACGACAGGCAGGATGGCTACACCTTC.